This TCR beta chain was recorded in a study of cytomegalovirus exposure and HLA in healthy donors. Study-wide results and limits: In a later analysis, V- and J-gene trimming of beta chains associated with a DCLRE1C missense variant, replicated independently.

After removal of 1 base from V and 5 bases from J, the junction contained 1 base not matched to a gene. The CDR3 spans 13 residues. The germline V gene encodes CDR1 LNHDA and CDR2 SQIVND (reference sequence). As to this clone: Antigen: not known.

PCR was performed using 60 Vbeta and 13 Jbeta primers. Libraries were prepared by immunoSEQ multiplex PCR; TCRdb keeps only in-frame clonotypes and omits some of them. This table holds about 140,000 clones, 76% found once. Sequencing was done on a sample of PBMCs. This chain joins TRBV19 and TRBJ2-7; 8 bases line up with TRBD2. This receptor was identified in a man aged 35-49 years in good health and CMV-seronegative. For the CDR3, the DNA is TGTGCCAGTAGTATAGTCGGGGGGGACGAGCAGTACTTC. Its translation is CASSIVGGDEQYF.